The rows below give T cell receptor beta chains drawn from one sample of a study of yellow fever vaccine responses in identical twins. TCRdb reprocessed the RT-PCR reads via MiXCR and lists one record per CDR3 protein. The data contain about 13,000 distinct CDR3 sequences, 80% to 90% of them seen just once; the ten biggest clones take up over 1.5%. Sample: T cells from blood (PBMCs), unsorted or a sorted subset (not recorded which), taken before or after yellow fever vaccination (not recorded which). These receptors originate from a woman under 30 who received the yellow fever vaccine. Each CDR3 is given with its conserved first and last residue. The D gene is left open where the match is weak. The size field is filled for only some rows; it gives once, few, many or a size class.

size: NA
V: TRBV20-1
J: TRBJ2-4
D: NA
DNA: TGCAGTGCTAGAGTTCTCACTGAAGCCAAAAACATTCAGTACTTC
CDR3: CSARVLTEAKNIQYF

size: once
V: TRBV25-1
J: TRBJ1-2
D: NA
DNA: TGTGCCAGCAGTCCCCGGGCCAGCGAGATCTATGGCTACACCTTC
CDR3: CASSPRASEIYGYTF

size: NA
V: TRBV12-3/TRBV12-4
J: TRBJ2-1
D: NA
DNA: TGTGCCAGCAGAAATAGCGGCACCGTCCTTATGGAGCAGTTCTTC
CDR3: CASRNSGTVLMEQFF

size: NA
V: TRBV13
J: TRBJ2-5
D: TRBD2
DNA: TGTGCCAGCAGCAGTCTAGCGGGGGGGCTTCCTGAAGAGACCCAGTACTTC
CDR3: CASSSLAGGLPEETQYF

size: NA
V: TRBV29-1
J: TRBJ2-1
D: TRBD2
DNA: TGCAGCGTTGGGCGGGAGAGGTACAATGAGCAGTTCTTC
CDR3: CSVGRERYNEQFF

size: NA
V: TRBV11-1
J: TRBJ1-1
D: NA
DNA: TGTGCCAGCAGCTTAGTCGGGGGTGAAGCTTTCTTT
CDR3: CASSLVGGEAFF

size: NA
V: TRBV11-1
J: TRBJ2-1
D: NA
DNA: TGTGCCAGCAGCCCACCTTGGGGGGGGGCTTTGGAGCAGTTCTTC
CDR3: CASSPPWGGALEQFF

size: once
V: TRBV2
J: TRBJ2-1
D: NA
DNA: TGTGCCATCGCGGTAGGCCCCTACAATGAGCAGTTCTTC
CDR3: CAIAVGPYNEQFF

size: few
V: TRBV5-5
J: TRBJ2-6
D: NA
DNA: TGTGCCAGCAGCTTGGCACCCAACTCTGGGGCCAACGTCCTGACTTTC
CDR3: CASSLAPNSGANVLTF

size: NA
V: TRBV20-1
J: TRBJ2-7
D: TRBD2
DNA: TGCAGTGCTAGAGATTTGGTACTAGCGGGGGGTTCCTACGAGCAGTGCTTC
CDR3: CSARDLVLAGGSYEQCF

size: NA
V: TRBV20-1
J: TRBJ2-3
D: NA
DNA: TGCAGTGCTAGAGATCCTTTACTTCCTAGCACAGATACGCAGTATTTT
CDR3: CSARDPLLPSTDTQYF

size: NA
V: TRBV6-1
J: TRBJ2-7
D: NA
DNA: TGTGCCAGCAGGAGCTCCTACGAGCAGTACTTC
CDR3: CASRSSYEQYF

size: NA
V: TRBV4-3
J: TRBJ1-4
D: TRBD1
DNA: TGCGCCAGCAGCCAAGCAGAACAGGGGCACGAAAAACTGTTTTTT
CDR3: CASSQAEQGHEKLFF

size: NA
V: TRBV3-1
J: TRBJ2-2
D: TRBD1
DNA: TGTGCCAGCAGTCGACAGGGGAACACCGGGGAGCTGTTTTTT
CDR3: CASSRQGNTGELFF

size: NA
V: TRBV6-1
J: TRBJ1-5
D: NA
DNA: TGTGCCAGCAACGTCAACAATCAGCCCCAGCATTTT
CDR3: CASNVNNQPQHF

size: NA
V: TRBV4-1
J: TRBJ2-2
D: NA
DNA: TGCGCCAGCTGGGGTTACCAGGGGGGAACCGGGGAGCTGTTTTTT
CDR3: CASWGYQGGTGELFF

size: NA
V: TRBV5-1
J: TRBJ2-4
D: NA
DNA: TGCGCCAGCAGCTTGTTGGGGGACAACTTAGCCAAAAACATTCAGTACTTC
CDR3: CASSLLGDNLAKNIQYF

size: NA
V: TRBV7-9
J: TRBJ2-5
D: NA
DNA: TGTGCCAGCAGCCCCCCGGAGAACCAAGAGACCCAGTACTTC
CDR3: CASSPPENQETQYF

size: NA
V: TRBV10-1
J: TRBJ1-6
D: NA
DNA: TGCGCCAGCAGTGGGAGGCGGAATGGCAGGGTCAACTCACCCCTCCACTTT
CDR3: CASSGRRNGRVNSPLHF

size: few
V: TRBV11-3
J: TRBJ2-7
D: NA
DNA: TGTGCCAGCAGCCCCGGACCCAACTACGAGCAGTACTTC
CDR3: CASSPGPNYEQYF

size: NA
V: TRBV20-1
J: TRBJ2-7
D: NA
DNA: TGCAGTGCTACCACCCTTTCCTACGAGCAGTACTTC
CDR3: CSATTLSYEQYF

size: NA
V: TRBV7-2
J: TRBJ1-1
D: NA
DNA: TGTGCCAGCAGCTTAGGAGGAACGAACACTGAAGCTTTCTTT
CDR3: CASSLGGTNTEAFF

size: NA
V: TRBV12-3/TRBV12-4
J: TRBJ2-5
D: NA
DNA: TGTGCCAGCACCCTTGGGGTGGCATTGCAGACCCAGTACTTC
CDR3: CASTLGVALQTQYF

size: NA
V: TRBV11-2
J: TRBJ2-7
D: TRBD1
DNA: TGTGCCACAGCCAAAGGACAGGGGGCGGGCGAGCAGTACTTC
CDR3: CATAKGQGAGEQYF

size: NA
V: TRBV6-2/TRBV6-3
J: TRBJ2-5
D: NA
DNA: TGTGCCAGCGGTTCCCTCGGCGGAAGGGAGACCCAGTACTTC
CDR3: CASGSLGGRETQYF

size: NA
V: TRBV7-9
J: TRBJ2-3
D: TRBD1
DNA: TGTGCCAGCAGCCTCCAGGGGGCTGAAGATACGCAGTATTTT
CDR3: CASSLQGAEDTQYF

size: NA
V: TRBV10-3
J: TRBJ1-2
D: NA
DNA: TGTGCCATCAGCGACTTCAGGGTAAGAAGGCATGGCTACACCTTC
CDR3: CAISDFRVRRHGYTF

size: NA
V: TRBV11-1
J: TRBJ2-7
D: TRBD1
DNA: TGTGCCAGCAGCTCGCCGGGACAGGGGCTATACGAGCAGTACTTC
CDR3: CASSSPGQGLYEQYF

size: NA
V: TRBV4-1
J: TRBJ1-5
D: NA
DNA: TGCGCCAGCAGCCATGGGGGGGGCAATCAGCCCCAGCATTTT
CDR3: CASSHGGGNQPQHF

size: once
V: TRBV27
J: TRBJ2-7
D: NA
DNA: TGTGCCAGCAGTTTACAGCGGTCCTACGAGCAGTACTTC
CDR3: CASSLQRSYEQYF

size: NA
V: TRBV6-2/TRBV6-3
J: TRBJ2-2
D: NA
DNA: TGTGCCAGCAGTTACTCTTCCCCCACCGGGGAGCTGTTTTTT
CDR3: CASSYSSPTGELFF

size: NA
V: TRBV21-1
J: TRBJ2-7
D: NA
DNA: TGTGCCAGCACTAGACAGGGGAAGCTCTACGAGCAGTACTTC
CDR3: CASTRQGKLYEQYF

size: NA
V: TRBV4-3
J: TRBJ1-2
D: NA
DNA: TGCGCCAGCAGCCAAGTAGGGCAGGAGATCTATGGCTACACCTTC
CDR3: CASSQVGQEIYGYTF

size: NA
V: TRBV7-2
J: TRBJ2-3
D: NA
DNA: TGTGCCAGCAGCTCCAAGGATACGCAGTATTTT
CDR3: CASSSKDTQYF

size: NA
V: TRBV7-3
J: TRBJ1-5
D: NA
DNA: TGTGCCAGCAGCTTAATGGGGGGCCCATATAGCAATCAGCCCCAGCATTTT
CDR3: CASSLMGGPYSNQPQHF

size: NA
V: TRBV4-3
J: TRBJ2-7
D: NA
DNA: TGCGCCAGCAGCCATGTATCGGGACAACTAACTAGCGTCTACGAGCAGTACTTC
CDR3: CASSHVSGQLTSVYEQYF

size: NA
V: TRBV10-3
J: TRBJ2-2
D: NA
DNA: TGTGCCATCAGTGAGTCCCAGGGTGTCGGGGAGCTGTTTTTT
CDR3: CAISESQGVGELFF

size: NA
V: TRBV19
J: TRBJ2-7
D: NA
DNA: TGTGCCAGTAGTATAGAAGGGTACGAGCAGTACTTC
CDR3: CASSIEGYEQYF

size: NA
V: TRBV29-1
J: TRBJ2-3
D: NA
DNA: TGCAGCGTAAACGAGAGCACAGATACGCAGTATTTT
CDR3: CSVNESTDTQYF